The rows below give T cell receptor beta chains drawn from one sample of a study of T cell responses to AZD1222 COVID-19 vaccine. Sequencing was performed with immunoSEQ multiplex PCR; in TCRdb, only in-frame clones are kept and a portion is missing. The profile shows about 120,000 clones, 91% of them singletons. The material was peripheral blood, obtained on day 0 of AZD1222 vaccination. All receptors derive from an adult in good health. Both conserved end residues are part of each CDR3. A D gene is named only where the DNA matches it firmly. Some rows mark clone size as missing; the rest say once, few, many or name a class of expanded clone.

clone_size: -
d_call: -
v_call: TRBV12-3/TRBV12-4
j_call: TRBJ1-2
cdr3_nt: TGTGCCAGCAGCCCTACAGGGACCTATGGCTACACCTTC
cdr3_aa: CASSPTGTYGYTF

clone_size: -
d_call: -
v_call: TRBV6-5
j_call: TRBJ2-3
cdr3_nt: TGTGCCAGCAGTTACGGAATGACGACGCAGTATTTT
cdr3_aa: CASSYGMTTQYF

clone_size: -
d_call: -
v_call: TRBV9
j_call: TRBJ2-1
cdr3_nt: TGTGCCAGCAGCGTAGCTAGCGTTCCCTACAATGAGCAGTTCTTC
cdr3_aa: CASSVASVPYNEQFF

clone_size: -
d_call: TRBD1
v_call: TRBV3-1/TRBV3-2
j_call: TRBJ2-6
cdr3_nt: TGTGCCAGCAGCCCGGGACAGATCCTCAACGTCCTGACTTTC
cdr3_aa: CASSPGQILNVLTF

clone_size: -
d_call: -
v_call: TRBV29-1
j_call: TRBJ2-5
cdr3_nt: TGCAGCGTCAAGACTTATGGGCACCCGGTCGGGGAGACCCAGTACTTC
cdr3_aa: CSVKTYGHPVGETQYF

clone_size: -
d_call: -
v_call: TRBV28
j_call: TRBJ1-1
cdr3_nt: TGTGCCAGCATGGGACGGACTGAAGCTTTCTTT
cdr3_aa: CASMGRTEAFF

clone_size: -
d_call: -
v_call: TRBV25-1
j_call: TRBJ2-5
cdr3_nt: TGTGCCAGCAGTGAATACCCTACCAAAGAGACCCAGTACTTC
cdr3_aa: CASSEYPTKETQYF

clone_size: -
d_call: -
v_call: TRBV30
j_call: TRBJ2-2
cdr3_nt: TGTGCCTGGACCCCCGACGGGGAGCTGTTTTTT
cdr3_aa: CAWTPDGELFF

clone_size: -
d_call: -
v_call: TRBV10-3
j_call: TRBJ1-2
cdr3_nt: TGTGCCATCAGCCTGACAGAAGGTAACTATGGCTACACCTTC
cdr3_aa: CAISLTEGNYGYTF

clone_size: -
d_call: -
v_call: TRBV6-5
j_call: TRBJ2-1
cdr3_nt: TGTGCCAGTTCGAAGATGGCGCAGCCCTACAATGAGCAGTTCTTC
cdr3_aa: CASSKMAQPYNEQFF

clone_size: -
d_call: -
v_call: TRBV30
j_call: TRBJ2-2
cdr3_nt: TGTGCCTGGAGTGTTAGGGGGATGGGGAACACCGGGGAGCTGTTTTTT
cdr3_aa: CAWSVRGMGNTGELFF

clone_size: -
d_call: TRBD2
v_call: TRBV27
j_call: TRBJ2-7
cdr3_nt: TGTGCCACCTCGGGAGGCACCTACGAGCAGTACTTC
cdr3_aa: CATSGGTYEQYF

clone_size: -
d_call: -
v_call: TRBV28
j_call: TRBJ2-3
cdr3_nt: TGTGCCAGCAGTTTACCGGGCACAGATACGCAGTATTTT
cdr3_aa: CASSLPGTDTQYF

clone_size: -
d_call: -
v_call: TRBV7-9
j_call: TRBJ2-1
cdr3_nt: TGTGCCAGCAGCTCAACGGGGGACAATGAGCAGTTCTTC
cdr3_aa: CASSSTGDNEQFF

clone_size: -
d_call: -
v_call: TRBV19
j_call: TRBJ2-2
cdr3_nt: TGTGCCAGTAGTATTGGAGGGCGGACCGGGGAGCTGTTTTTT
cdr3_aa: CASSIGGRTGELFF

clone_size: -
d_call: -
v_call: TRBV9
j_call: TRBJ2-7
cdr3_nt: TGTGCCAGCAGCCCAACGCCACAGGCCTACGAGCAGTACTTC
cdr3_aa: CASSPTPQAYEQYF

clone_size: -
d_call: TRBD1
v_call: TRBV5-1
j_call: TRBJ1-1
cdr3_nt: TGCGCCAGCAGCTTGTCGCCAGGGGGGAACACTGAAGCTTTCTTT
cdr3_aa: CASSLSPGGNTEAFF

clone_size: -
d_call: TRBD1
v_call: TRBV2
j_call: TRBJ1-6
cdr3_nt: TGTGCCAGCACCTGGACAGGGACAAATTCACCCCTCCACTTT
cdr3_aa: CASTWTGTNSPLHF

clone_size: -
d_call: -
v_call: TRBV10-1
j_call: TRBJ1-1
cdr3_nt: TGCGCCAGCAGCCTCAGCGGGCGGAACACTGAAGCTTTCTTT
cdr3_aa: CASSLSGRNTEAFF

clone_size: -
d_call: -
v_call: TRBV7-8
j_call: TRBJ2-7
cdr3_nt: TGTGCCAGCAGTTCTTCCAAGTCTCAAGGCCCCTACGAGCAGTACTTC
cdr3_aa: CASSSSKSQGPYEQYF

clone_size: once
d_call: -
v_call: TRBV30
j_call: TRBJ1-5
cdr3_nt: TGTGCCTGGAGTCAAGGGGCTGTTGGTCAGCCCCAGCATTTT
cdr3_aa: CAWSQGAVGQPQHF

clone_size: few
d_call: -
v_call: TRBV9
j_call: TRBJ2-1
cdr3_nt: TGTGCCAGCAGCGTACGGTCCTACTCCTACAATGAGCAGTTCTTC
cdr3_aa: CASSVRSYSYNEQFF

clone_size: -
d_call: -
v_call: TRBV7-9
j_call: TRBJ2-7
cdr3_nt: TGTGCCAGCAGCCCCGTGTTGGGATCCGAGCAGTACTTC
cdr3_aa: CASSPVLGSEQYF

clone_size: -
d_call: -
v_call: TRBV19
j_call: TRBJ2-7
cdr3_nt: TGTGCCAGTGCCGAACGAATGACAGGTTCCTACGAGCAGTACTTC
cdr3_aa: CASAERMTGSYEQYF

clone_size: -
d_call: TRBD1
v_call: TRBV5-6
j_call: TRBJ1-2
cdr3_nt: TGTGCCAGCAGCTTGGTCCTGGGACAGGGAGGCTATGGCTACACCTTC
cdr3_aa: CASSLVLGQGGYGYTF

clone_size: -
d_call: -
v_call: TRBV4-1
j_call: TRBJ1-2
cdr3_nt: TGCGCCAGCAGCCAAGAGGGTGGGCTTGGCTACACCTTC
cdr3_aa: CASSQEGGLGYTF

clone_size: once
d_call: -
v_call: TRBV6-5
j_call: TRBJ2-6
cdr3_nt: TGTGCCAGCAGACGAGGGGCTGGGGCCAACGTCCTGACTTTC
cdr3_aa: CASRRGAGANVLTF

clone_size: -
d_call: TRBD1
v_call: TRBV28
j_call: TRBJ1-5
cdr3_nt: TGTGCCACTACGACAGGGTTTCAGCCCCAGCATTTT
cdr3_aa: CATTTGFQPQHF

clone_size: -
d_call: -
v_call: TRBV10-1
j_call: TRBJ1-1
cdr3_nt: TGCGCCAGCAGCTCCGACAGCACTGAAGCTTTCTTT
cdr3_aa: CASSSDSTEAFF

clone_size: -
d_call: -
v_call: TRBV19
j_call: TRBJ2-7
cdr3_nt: TGTGCCAGTAGTATAGTTGGGAGTGGTAGGTACGAGCAGTACTTC
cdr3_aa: CASSIVGSGRYEQYF

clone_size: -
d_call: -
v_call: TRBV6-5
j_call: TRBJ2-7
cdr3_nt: TGTGCCAGCATCCCTCAGCGCCCTACCTACGAGCAGTACTTC
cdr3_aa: CASIPQRPTYEQYF

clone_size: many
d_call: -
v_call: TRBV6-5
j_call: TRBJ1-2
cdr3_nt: TGTGCCAGCTTTAATCAGGGAGACTATGGCTACACCTTC
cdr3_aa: CASFNQGDYGYTF

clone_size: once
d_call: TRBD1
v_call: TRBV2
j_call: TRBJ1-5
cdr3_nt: TGTGCCAGCACCATACAGGGGCACCAGCCCCAGCATTTT
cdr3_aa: CASTIQGHQPQHF

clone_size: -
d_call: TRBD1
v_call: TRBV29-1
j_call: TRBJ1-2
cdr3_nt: TGCAGCGTTGCCTCTTGGACAGGGGGTCGGGGAGGCTACACCTTC
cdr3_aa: CSVASWTGGRGGYTF

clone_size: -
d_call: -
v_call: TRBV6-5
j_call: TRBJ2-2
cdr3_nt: TGTGCCAGCAGCAGGCGTACCGGGGAGCTGTTTTTT
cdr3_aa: CASSRRTGELFF

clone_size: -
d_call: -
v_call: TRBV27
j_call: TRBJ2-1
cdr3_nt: TGTGCCAGCAGTTTGGGGGGAATCGGTGAGCAGTTCTTC
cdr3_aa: CASSLGGIGEQFF

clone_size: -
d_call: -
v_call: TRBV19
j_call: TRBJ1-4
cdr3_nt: TGTGCCAGTAGTGCCCGTCGGCTCGAAAAACTGTTTTTT
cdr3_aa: CASSARRLEKLFF

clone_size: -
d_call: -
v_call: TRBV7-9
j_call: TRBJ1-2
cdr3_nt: TGTGCCAGCTTCCTCCGGGGCTATGGCTACACCTTC
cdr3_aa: CASFLRGYGYTF

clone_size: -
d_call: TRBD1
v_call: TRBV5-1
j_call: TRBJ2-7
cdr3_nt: TGCGCCAGCAGCAGGGACAGGGAAGTTCTCTACGAGCAGTACTTC
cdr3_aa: CASSRDREVLYEQYF

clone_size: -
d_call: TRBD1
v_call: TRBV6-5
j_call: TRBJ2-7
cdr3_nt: TGTGCCAGCAGTTCCGGGACAGACGCCTACGAGCAGTACTTC
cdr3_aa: CASSSGTDAYEQYF

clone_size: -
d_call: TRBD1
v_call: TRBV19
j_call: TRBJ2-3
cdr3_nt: TGTGCCAGTGGACGGACAGGGGGCACAGATACGCAGTATTTT
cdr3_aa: CASGRTGGTDTQYF

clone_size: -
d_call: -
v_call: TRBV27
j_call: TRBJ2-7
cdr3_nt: TGTGCCAGCAGTTTATCGAGTCCGGGGACGAGCTCCTACGAGCAGTACTTC
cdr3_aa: CASSLSSPGTSSYEQYF

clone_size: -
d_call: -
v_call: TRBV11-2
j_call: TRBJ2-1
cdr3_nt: TGTGCCAGCAGCTTACAGGCAGGGTTGGGTTACAATGAGCAGTTCTTC
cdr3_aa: CASSLQAGLGYNEQFF

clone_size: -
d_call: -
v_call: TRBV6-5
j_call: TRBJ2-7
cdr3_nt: TGTGCCATTAGCCAGGGACTGAGGAACGAGCAGTACTTC
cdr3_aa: CAISQGLRNEQYF

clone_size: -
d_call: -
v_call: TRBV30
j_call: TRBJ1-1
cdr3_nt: TGTGCCTGGACCGTCGCGACTGAAGCTTTCTTT
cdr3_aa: CAWTVATEAFF

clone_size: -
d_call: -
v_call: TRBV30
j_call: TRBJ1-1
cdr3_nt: TGTGCCTGGGGCTCGTTCACTGAAGCTTTCTTT
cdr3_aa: CAWGSFTEAFF

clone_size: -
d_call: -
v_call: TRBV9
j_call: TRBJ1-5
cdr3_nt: TGTGCCAGCAGCGTAGGGGCAGGGTCAAGCAATCAGCCCCAGCATTTT
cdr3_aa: CASSVGAGSSNQPQHF

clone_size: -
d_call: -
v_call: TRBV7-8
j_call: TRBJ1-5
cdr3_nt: TGTGCCAGCAGCTTACAAAGTGGGGGGAATCAGCCCCAGCATTTT
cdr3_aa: CASSLQSGGNQPQHF

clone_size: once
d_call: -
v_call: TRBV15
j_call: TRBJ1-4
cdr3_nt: TGTGCCACCAGCAGAGTTGCCGACAATGGTATAGATGAAAAACTGTTTTTT
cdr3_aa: CATSRVADNGIDEKLFF

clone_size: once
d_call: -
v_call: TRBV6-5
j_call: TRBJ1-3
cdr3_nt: TGTGCCAGCAGTTACTCTAACAGGGCTGGAAACACCATATATTTT
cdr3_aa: CASSYSNRAGNTIYF

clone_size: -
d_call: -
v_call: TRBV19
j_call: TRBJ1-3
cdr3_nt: TGTGCCAGTAGTTTCCAGGGTTTCACGTCTGGAAACACCATATATTTT
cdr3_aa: CASSFQGFTSGNTIYF

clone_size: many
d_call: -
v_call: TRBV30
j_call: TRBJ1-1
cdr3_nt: TGTGCCTGGAGCCGGGACACAAACACTGAAGCTTTCTTT
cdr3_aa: CAWSRDTNTEAFF

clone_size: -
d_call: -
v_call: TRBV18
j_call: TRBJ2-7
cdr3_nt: TGTGCCAGCTCACCACCGAACAGGGCCGCCGGGACTATCTACGAGCAGTACTTC
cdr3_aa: CASSPPNRAAGTIYEQYF

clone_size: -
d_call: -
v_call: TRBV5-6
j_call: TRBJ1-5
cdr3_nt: TGTGCCAGCAGCTTGGCCCTGGGGCCCCAGCATTTT
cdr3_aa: CASSLALGPQHF

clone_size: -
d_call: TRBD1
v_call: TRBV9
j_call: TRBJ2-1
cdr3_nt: TGTGCCAGCAGCCCAGGACAGGGCAGGGAGCAGTTCTTC
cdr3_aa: CASSPGQGREQFF